The next 27 T cell receptor beta chains were all read from a single sample in a study of blood T cell repertoires in COVID-19. TCRdb keeps only in-frame clones here, not all; method: immunoSEQ multiplex PCR. This table has under 250,000 clones, 65% to 90% appearing once. The sample comprised peripheral blood. The receptors come from a woman aged 70-85 years with COVID-19, enrolled during active disease.

The chain recombines TRBV19 with TRBJ2-1, with 12 bases that match TRBD2. Per the germline V gene, CDR1 is LNHDA and CDR2 is SQIVND (reference sequence). There are 21 residues in the CDR3. The ends lost 3 bases at V and 0 bases at J; junction bases unmatched: 15. The CDR3 spells CASSIGALAGGVPSSYNEQFF. As DNA, the CDR3 is TGTGCCAGTAGTATCGGGGCACTAGCGGGAGGAGTCCCGAGCTCCTACAATGAGCAGTTCTTC.

The V call is TRBV27, the J call TRBJ1-6; D is perhaps TRBD1 (6 bases). Trimming cost V 6 bases and J 5 bases, with 26 bases left between them. In germline, CDR1 is MNHEY, CDR2 SMNVEV (reference sequence). The CDR3 is 19 residues long. In nucleotides, the CDR3 is TGTGCCAGCAGCCTCCTTGACAGGCTACTACTTGGCCATAATTCACCCCTCCACTTT. It is translated as CASSLLDRLLLGHNSPLHF.

DNA for the CDR3: TGTGCCAGCAGCTTAGTCGGTAATTCACCCCTCCACTTT. Its translation is CASSLVGNSPLHF. The V and J genes are TRBV7-6 and TRBJ1-6, with D uncertain. The ends were cut back, 1 base at V and 6 bases at J, with 4 bases in the middle. The germline V gene has CDR1 SGHVS and CDR2 FNYEAQ. CDR3 length equals 13 residues.

The rearrangement links TRBV19 to TRBJ2-7; 9 bases align to TRBD1. The CDR3 sequence is 15 residues long. V was pared by 5 bases and J by 3 bases, with 8 bases of the junction left unmatched. Germline-derived CDR1 and CDR2 are LNHDA and SQIVND (reference sequence). The CDR3 region is CASSLVGTGLYEQYF. In DNA form, the CDR3 reads TGTGCCAGTAGTCTTGTCGGGACAGGGCTCTACGAGCAGTACTTC.

The gene calls are TRBV3-1 (or the pseudogene TRBV3-2) and TRBJ1-1; 8 nucleotides line up with TRBD1. The CDR3 consists of 14 residues. The V segment lost 1 base and the J segment 5 bases; nucleotides outside the gene matches: 3. Germline V gives CDR1 LGHDT, CDR2 YNNKEL (reference sequence). In DNA, the CDR3 is TGTGCCAGCAGCCAAGTAGACAGGGGTACTGAAGCTTTCTTT. It codes for CASSQVDRGTEAFF.

The chain joins TRBV19 to TRBJ1-5; 8 nucleotides agree with TRBD1. The CDR3 loop spans 16 amino acids. The V gene's germline CDR1 is LNHDA and CDR2 SQIVND (reference sequence). V shed 5 bases and J 0 bases; nucleotides not matched to a gene: 6. The CDR3 region has the DNA TGTGCCAGTAGTGATACAGGGGGATATAGCAATCAGCCCCAGCATTTT. As protein: CASSDTGGYSNQPQHF.

The V gene is TRBV10-3, the J gene TRBJ2-5, with 8 bases that match TRBD2. From germline, CDR1 is ENHRY and CDR2 SYGVKD. The CDR3 runs 18 residues. J was trimmed by 5 bases and V by 0 bases; bases with no gene match: 14. CDR3 sequence (DNA): TGTGCCATCAGTGAGTCCCCACCCCCTTCGGGGGGGGGTGAGACCCAGTACTTC. Encoded protein: CAISESPPPSGGGETQYF.

This chain uses TRBV6-1 with TRBJ1-3, with unresolved D. The CDR3 consists of 14 residues. Germline V gene lookup returns CDR1 MNHNS and CDR2 SASEGT. V lost 1 base, J lost 0 bases, and 4 bases lay in between. CDR3 sequence reads: CASSEVRSGNTIYF. CDR3 bases: TGTGCCAGCAGTGAAGTCCGCTCTGGAAACACCATATATTTT.

The chain employs TRBV18 and TRBJ2-2; the match to TRBD1 covers 8 bases. The J segment lost 2 bases and the V segment lost 3 bases, leaving 5 bases of the junction unmatched. The CDR3 covers 16 residues. Germline values: CDR1 KGHSH, CDR2 LQKENI. CDR3 nucleotide sequence: TGTGCCAGCTCACCCCTCAGGGGGCAAAACACCGGGGAGCTGTTTTTT. Translation gives CASSPLRGQNTGELFF. Full variable domain (missing parts from reference TRBV18 and TRBJ2-2): NAGVMQNPRHLVRRRGQEARLRCSPMKGHSHVYWYRQLPEEGLKFMVYLQKENIIDESGMPKERFSAEFPKEGPSILRIQQVVRGDSAAYFCASSPLRGQNTGELFFGEGSRLTVL.

The chain has TRBV6-5 and TRBJ1-1; a weak D match, TRBD1 (5 bases). Germline lookup yields CDR1 MNHEY and CDR2 SVGAGI. The CDR3 loop spans 15 amino acids. The ends were cut back, 2 bases at V and 5 bases at J, with 15 bases in the middle. CDR3 in DNA: TGTGCCAGCAGTTACCAAATAGGCAGGGCTACTGAAGCTTTCTTT. Translating it yields CASSYQIGRATEAFF.

The chain combines TRBV3-1 (or the pseudogene TRBV3-2) with TRBJ1-5; no firm D call. The V gene lost 0 bases and the J gene lost 5 bases, with 11 bases spanning the gap. The germline gives CDR1 LGHDT, CDR2 YNNKEL (reference sequence). The CDR3 runs to 15 residues. The CDR3 protein is CASSQDAGPDQPQHF. The CDR3 bases are TGTGCCAGCAGCCAAGACGCGGGTCCAGATCAGCCCCAGCATTTT.

V usage is TRBV7-3 and J usage is TRBJ1-1, with 7 bases identical to TRBD1. The CDR3 contains 17 residues. The V and J ends lost 5 bases and 1 base, in that order; junction bases with no gene match: 13. Germline V gives CDR1 SGHTA, CDR2 FQGTGA. The CDR3 loop reads CASSRGTGTEGNTEAFF. The CDR3, as DNA: TGTGCCAGCAGCCGGGGAACGGGGACAGAGGGGAACACTGAAGCTTTCTTT. Filled out from reference TRBV7-3 and TRBJ1-1, the complete variable domain reads GAGVSQTPSNKVTEKGKYVELRCDPISGHTALYWYRQSLGQGPEFLIYFQGTGAADDSGLPNDRFFAVRPEGSVSTLKIQRTERGDSAVYLCASSRGTGTEGNTEAFFGQGTRLTVV.

This clone came up a few times. V is TRBV3-1 (or the pseudogene TRBV3-2) and J is TRBJ2-1, with 7 bases fitting TRBD2. CDR1 is LGHDT and CDR2 is YNNKEL in the germline V gene (reference sequence). CDR3 length: 17 amino acids. V lost 4 bases, J lost 10 bases, and 19 bases stayed unmatched. The CDR3 spells CASSPGQEASGVGEQFF. CDR3 nucleotide sequence: TGTGCCAGCAGCCCGGGGCAAGAGGCTAGCGGAGTAGGAGAGCAGTTCTTC.

This clone was observed once. CDR3 residues: CASSEVLGPIQETQYF. CDR3 sequence (DNA): TGTGCCAGCAGTGAAGTGCTGGGGCCTATACAAGAGACCCAGTACTTC. The genes are TRBV6-4 and TRBJ2-5; TRBD1 is a possible D gene (5 bases). CDR3 length: 16 amino acids. Germline CDR1 and CDR2: MRHNA and SNTAGT. With 3 bases removed from V and 2 bases from J, the gap between germline ends came to 16 bases.

The chain joins TRBV7-3 to TRBJ1-2; the D is unclear. The CDR3 length is 14 residues. Trimming took off 0 bases at V and 4 bases at J, with 9 bases between the two ends. The germline V gene has CDR1 SGHTA and CDR2 FQGTGA. The CDR3 sequence is CASSLTGEGYGYTF. In DNA form, the CDR3 reads TGTGCCAGCAGCTTAACCGGGGAAGGCTATGGCTACACCTTC.

The gene calls are TRBV18 and TRBJ1-3; D might be TRBD1 (6 bases). The CDR3 has 16 residues. Germline CDR1 KGHSH, CDR2 LQKENI. Trimming shortened V by 4 bases and J by 0 bases, and 13 bases separated the two germline ends. The CDR3 protein is CASSHPGQNSGNTIYF. The CDR3 DNA reads TGTGCCAGCTCACACCCTGGACAGAACTCTGGAAACACCATATATTTT.

This clone was detected only a few times. CDR3 residues: CASSEMGHGAAFF. CDR3 coding DNA: TGTGCCAGCAGTGAGATGGGACACGGGGCAGCTTTCTTT. This chain joins TRBV6-2 or TRBV6-3 and TRBJ1-1; the D gene is possibly TRBD1 (6 bases). The germline V and J ends were trimmed by 5 bases and 10 bases, with 17 bases remaining between them. The V gene's germline CDR1 is MNHEY and CDR2 SVGEGT. The CDR3 is made up of 13 amino acids.

DNA for the CDR3: TGTGCCAGCAGTTCGGGACTTAACACCGGGGAGCTGTTTTTT. As protein: CASSSGLNTGELFF. The chain recombines TRBV5-5 with TRBJ2-2; possible D gene TRBD2, 6 bases. Trimming left V 5 bases short and J 2 bases short, with 10 bases between. CDR3 size: 14 residues. Looked up from germline, CDR1 is SGHKS and CDR2 is YYEKEE (reference sequence).

This chain links TRBV3-1 (or the pseudogene TRBV3-2) with TRBJ1-5; 11 bases agree with TRBD1. The V gene's germline CDR1 is LGHDT and CDR2 YNNKEL (reference sequence). V trimming: 2 bases; J trimming: 7 bases; junction bases outside the gene matches: 7. CDR3 length: 16 amino acids. Written as DNA, the CDR3 is TGTGCCAGCAGCCAATACTCGGGACAGGGGGAACAGCCCCAGCATTTT. It is translated as CASSQYSGQGEQPQHF.

The V and J genes are TRBV30 and TRBJ2-7; TRBD1 is a possible D gene (6 bases). V was cut by 1 base and J by 6 bases, with 10 bases left in between. There are 12 residues in the CDR3. Germline loops: CDR1 GTSNPN, CDR2 SVGIG (reference sequence). CDR3: CAWSAGTSEQYF. The DNA for the CDR3 is TGTGCCTGGAGTGCCGGGACATCCGAGCAGTACTTC.

This chain uses TRBV3-1 (or the pseudogene TRBV3-2) with TRBJ2-6; 11 bases match TRBD1. J was trimmed by 3 bases and V by 4 bases; bases with no gene match: 8. Germline assignment: CDR1 LGHDT and CDR2 YNNKEL (reference sequence). This CDR3 contains 18 residues. The DNA of the CDR3 is TGTGCCAGCAGCCCACAACCGGGACAGGGGGATGGGGCCAACGTCCTGACTTTC. Its translation is CASSPQPGQGDGANVLTF.

This chain connects TRBV5-1 to TRBJ2-1, with 12 bases identical to TRBD2. Trimming cost V 4 bases and J 3 bases; bases outside gene matches: 5. Germline V CDR1 and CDR2: SGHRS, YFSETQ. This CDR3 comprises 16 residues. The CDR3 region has the DNA TGCGCCAGCAGCACGACTAGCGGGGGCATCTACAATGAGCAGTTCTTC. Its protein is CASSTTSGGIYNEQFF.

The genes are TRBV19 and TRBJ2-2, with TRBD1 as a possible D gene (5 bases). Germline CDR1 reads LNHDA; CDR2 reads SQIVND (reference sequence). The CDR3 consists of 11 residues. The CDR3 DNA sequence: TGTACGGACAAAAACACCGGGGAGCTGTTTTTT. Its protein is CTDKNTGELFF.

This clone is a singleton in its sample. The chain recombines TRBV2 with TRBJ1-2, with a weak D call TRBD1 (6 bases). CDR1 is SNHLY and CDR2 is FYNNEI in the germline V gene. V was clipped by 6 bases and J by 4 bases, with 12 bases between them. This CDR3 is 13 amino acids long. The CDR3: CASREQGFYGYTF. CDR3 in DNA: TGTGCCAGCAGGGAACAGGGTTTCTATGGCTACACCTTC.

The chain links TRBV18 to TRBJ1-2; D perhaps matches TRBD1 (6 bases). Looked up from germline, CDR1 is KGHSH and CDR2 is LQKENI. V was shortened by 6 bases and J by 3 bases, with 14 bases between the two germline ends. This CDR3 region has 14 residues. The CDR3 coding sequence is TGTGCCAGCTCTCCGGCGGGGGGCTACTATGGCTACACCTTC. It specifies CASSPAGGYYGYTF. The whole variable domain, remainder taken from reference TRBV18 and TRBJ1-2, is NAGVMQNPRHLVRRRGQEARLRCSPMKGHSHVYWYRQLPEEGLKFMVYLQKENIIDESGMPKERFSAEFPKEGPSILRIQQVVRGDSAAYFCASSPAGGYYGYTFGSGTRLTVV.

CDR3 bases: TGTGCCAGCAGCCGACGTGTAGATACGCAGTATTTT. Translated: CASSRRVDTQYF. V and J are TRBV7-8 and TRBJ2-3; D uncertain. With 5 bases removed from V and 5 bases from J, the gap between germline ends came to 8 bases. This CDR3 region has 12 residues. Per the germline V gene, CDR1 is SGHVS and CDR2 is FQNEAQ.

This chain uses TRBV12-5 with TRBJ2-5, with 8 bases lining up with TRBD1. Germline V gene sequence: CDR1 LGHNT, CDR2 FRNRAP. V gave up 2 bases and J gave up 3 bases; unmatched junction bases: 8. The CDR3 consists of 16 residues. CDR3 sequence (DNA): TGTGCTAGTGGTTTGCACGACAGGGGAGGAGAAGAGACCCAGTACTTC. Its protein product is CASGLHDRGGEETQYF.